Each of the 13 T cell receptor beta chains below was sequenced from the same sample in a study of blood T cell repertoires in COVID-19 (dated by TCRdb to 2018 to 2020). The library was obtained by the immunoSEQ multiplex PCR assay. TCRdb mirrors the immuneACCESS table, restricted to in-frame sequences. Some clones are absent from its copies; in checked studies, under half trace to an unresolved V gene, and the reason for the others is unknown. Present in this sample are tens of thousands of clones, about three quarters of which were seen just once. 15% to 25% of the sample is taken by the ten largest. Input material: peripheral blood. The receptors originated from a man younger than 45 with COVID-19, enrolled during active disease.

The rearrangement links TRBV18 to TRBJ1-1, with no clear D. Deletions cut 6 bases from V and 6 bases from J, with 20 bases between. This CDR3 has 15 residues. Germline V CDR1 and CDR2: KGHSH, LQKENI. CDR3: CASSPPRSLIPEAFF. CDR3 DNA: TGTGCCAGCTCCCCCCCACGTTCCCTAATCCCTGAAGCTTTCTTT.

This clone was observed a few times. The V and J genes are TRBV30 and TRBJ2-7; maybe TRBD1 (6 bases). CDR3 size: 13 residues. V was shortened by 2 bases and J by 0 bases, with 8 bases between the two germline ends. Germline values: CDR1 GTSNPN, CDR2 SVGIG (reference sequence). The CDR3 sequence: CAWSYRDSYEQYF. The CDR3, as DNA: TGTGCCTGGAGTTACAGGGACTCCTACGAGCAGTACTTC.

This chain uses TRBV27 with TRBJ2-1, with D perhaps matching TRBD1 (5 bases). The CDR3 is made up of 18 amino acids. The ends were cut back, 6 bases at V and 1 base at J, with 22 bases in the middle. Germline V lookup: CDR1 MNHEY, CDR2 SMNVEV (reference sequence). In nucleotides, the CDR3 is TGTGCCAGCAGGCAAGATAAAGGGCTTAGGGGATCCTACAATGAGCAGTTCTTC. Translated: CASRQDKGLRGSYNEQFF.

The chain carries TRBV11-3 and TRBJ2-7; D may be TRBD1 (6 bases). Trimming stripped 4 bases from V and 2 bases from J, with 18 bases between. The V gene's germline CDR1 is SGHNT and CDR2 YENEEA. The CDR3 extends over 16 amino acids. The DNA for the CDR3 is TGTGCCAGCAGCTCCCCCCCCGGGACACCAGCCTACGAGCAGTACTTC. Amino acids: CASSSPPGTPAYEQYF.

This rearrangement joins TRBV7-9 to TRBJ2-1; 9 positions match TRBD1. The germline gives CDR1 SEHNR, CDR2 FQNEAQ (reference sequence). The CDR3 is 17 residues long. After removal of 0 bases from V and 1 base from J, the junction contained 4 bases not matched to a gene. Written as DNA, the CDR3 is TGTGCCAGCAGCTTAGCGATGGGGACAGGGTCCTACAATGAGCAGTTCTTC. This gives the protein CASSLAMGTGSYNEQFF. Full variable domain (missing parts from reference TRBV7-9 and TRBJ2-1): DTGVSQNPRHKITKRGQNVTFRCDPISEHNRLYWYRQTLGQGPEFLTYFQNEAQLEKSRLLSDRFSAERPKGSFSTLEIQRTEQGDSAMYLCASSLAMGTGSYNEQFFGPGTRLTVL.

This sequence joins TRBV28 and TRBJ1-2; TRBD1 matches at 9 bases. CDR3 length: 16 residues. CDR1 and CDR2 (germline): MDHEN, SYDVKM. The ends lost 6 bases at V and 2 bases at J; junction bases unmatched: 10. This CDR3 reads CASRTPRQGVNYGYTF. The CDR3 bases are TGTGCCAGCAGGACTCCCAGACAGGGGGTCAACTATGGCTACACCTTC.

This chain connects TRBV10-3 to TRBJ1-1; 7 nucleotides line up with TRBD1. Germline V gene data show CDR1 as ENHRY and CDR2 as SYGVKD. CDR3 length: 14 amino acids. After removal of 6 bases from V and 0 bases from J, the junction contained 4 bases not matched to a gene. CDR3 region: CAISPGQMNTEAFF. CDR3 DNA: TGTGCCATCAGCCCGGGACAGATGAACACTGAAGCTTTCTTT.

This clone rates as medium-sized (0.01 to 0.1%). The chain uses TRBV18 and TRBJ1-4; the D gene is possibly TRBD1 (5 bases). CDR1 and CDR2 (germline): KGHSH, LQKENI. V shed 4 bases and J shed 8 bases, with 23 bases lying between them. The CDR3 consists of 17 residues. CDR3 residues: CASSLGAHNPQKEKLFF. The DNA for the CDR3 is TGTGCCAGCTCACTTGGGGCCCACAACCCCCAAAAGGAAAAACTGTTTTTT.

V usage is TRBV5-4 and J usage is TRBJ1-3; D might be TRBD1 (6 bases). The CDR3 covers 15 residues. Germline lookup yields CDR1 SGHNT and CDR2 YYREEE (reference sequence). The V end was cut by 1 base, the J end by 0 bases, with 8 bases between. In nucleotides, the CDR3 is TGTGCCAGCAGCTTGCGGGGGGCCTCTGGAAACACCATATATTTT. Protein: CASSLRGASGNTIYF.

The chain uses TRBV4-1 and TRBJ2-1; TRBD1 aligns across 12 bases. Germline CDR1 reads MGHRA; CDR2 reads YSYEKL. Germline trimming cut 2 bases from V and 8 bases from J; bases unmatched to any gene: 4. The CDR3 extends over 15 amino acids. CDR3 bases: TGCGCCAGCAGCCAAACCGGGACAGGGGGCTATGAGCAGTTCTTC. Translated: CASSQTGTGGYEQFF.

DNA of the CDR3: TGTGCCACCGGGGAAGGACTAGTACGATTATCTAATGAGCAGTTCTTC. This gives the protein CATGEGLVRLSNEQFF. This chain links TRBV15 with TRBJ2-1; 7 bases align to TRBD2. The germline CDR1 and CDR2 sequences are LNHNV and YYDKDF (reference sequence). The CDR3 sequence is 16 residues long. With V trimmed by 8 bases and J by 7 bases, 17 bases remained unmatched.

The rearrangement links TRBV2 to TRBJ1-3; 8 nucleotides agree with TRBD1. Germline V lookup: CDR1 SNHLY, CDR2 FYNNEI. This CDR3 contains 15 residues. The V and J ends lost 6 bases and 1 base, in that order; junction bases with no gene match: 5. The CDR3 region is CASSLTGGSGNTIYF. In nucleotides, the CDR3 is TGTGCCAGCAGCCTCACAGGGGGGTCTGGAAACACCATATATTTT. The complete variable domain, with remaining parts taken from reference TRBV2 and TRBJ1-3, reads EPEVTQTPSHQVTQMGQEVILRCVPISNHLYFYWYRQILGQKVEFLVSFYNNEISEKSEIFDDQFSVERPDGSNFTLKIRSTKLEDSAMYFCASSLTGGSGNTIYFGEGSWLTVV.

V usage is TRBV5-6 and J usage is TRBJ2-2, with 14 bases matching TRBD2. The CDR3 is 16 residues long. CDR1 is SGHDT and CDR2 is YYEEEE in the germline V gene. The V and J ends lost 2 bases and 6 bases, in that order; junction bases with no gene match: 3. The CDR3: CASSFEGLAGAGELFF. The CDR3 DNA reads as TGTGCCAGCAGCTTCGAGGGACTAGCGGGAGCCGGGGAGCTGTTTTTT.